These T cell receptor beta chains were read from a single sample in a study of immune evolution from preneoplasia to lung adenocarcinoma. The method was immunoSEQ multiplex PCR; TCRdb's version includes in-frame clones alone and lacks a portion of them. This table holds over 3,500 clones, about nine tenths found once. Sequencing was done on a sample of FFPE lung adenocarcinoma in situ tissue. The receptors shown here come from a person aged 55-80 years with lung adenocarcinoma. The CDR3 runs from the conserved cysteine through the conserved F or W. The order of the fields is V gene, J gene, clone size, CDR3 protein. Some rows have no size entry. The others give once, few or many, or a class for an expanded clone.

TRBV7-2	TRBJ1-2	once	CATASGQGRHGYTF
TRBV6-1	TRBJ2-7	.	CASRLAGLTYEQYF
TRBV27	TRBJ2-1	.	CASSFPGGGPNEQFF
TRBV5-4	TRBJ2-2	.	CASSLESGKTNTGELFF
TRBV18	TRBJ1-3	.	CASSLRPAEYGNTIYF
TRBV5-1	TRBJ2-2	.	CASSLEVPGELFF
TRBV19	TRBJ1-5	.	CASRGGQGGNQPQHF
TRBV28	TRBJ2-1	.	CASSSQGTVQFF
TRBV5-8	TRBJ1-2	.	CASSFVAGAGYIF
TRBV28	TRBJ2-7	.	CASSFRGSAEQYF
TRBV28	TRBJ2-1	.	CASSTYYNEQFF
TRBV2	TRBJ1-1	.	CASRPREDTEAFF